The T cell receptor (beta chain) under discussion was sequenced for a study of T-cell memory formation after mild COVID-19. Study-wide results and limits: Whether second-wave clones peaking at day 37 were SARS-CoV-2 specific went unconfirmed. Clones contracting across day 15 to 85 had a balanced CD4/CD8 profile; later expanding clones leaned CD4+.

UMIs and sample barcodes were carried by the TCR alpha and TCR beta cDNA libraries that 5'RACE produced using constant-segment primers. Each CDR3 protein gets one entry after TCRdb re-called the 5' RACE reads with MiXCR. The data show 400,000 to 550,000 distinct CDR3 sequences, roughly 25% seen once. The germline gives CDR1 SEHNR, CDR2 FQNEAQ (reference sequence). V lost 3 bases and J lost 2; bases outside the gene matches: 1. The length of the CDR3 is 15 residues. Regarding this clonotype: Its antigen remains unidentified.

The rearrangement uses TRBV7-9 and TRBJ2-6, with 7 bases identical to TRBD2. Sequencing used PBMCs or a T cell subset sorted from them (not recorded which). This receptor was obtained from an adult woman who had mild COVID-19 (a few samples of this study predate the infection). Cell type and time point are not known. CDR3 region: CASSFAGAGANVLTF. The CDR3 nucleotides read TGTGCCAGCAGCTTTGCGGGGGCTGGGGCCAACGTCCTGACTTTC.